Presented here are 22 T cell receptor beta chains from one specimen sequenced in a study of blood T cell repertoires in COVID-19. The repertoire was sequenced with immunoSEQ multiplex PCR; TCRdb's copy has only in-frame clones and lacks some. In the table there are around 160,000 clones, roughly nine tenths of which are singletons. The specimen was peripheral blood. The origin of the receptors is a man between 60 and 75 years old with active or convalescent COVID-19.

This chain uses TRBV11-3 with TRBJ2-1; TRBD2 agrees at 10 bases. V trimming: 1 base; J trimming: 1 base; junction bases outside the gene matches: 1. Germline CDR1 reads SGHNT; CDR2 reads YENEEA. This CDR3 comprises 16 residues. The CDR3 region is CASSLGLAGSYNEQFF. The CDR3 nucleotides are TGTGCCAGCAGCTTAGGACTAGCGGGTTCCTACAATGAGCAGTTCTTC.

V and J are TRBV5-1 and TRBJ1-1, with 7 bases that match TRBD1. V trimming: 7 bases; J trimming: 1 base; junction bases outside the gene matches: 4. The CDR3 runs to 13 residues. Germline V gene lookup returns CDR1 SGHRS and CDR2 YFSETQ. The CDR3 DNA reads TGCGCCAGCGGTACAGGGGCGAACACTGAAGCTTTCTTT. Its translation is CASGTGANTEAFF.

This chain connects TRBV7-9 to TRBJ1-3; no reliable D call. Trimming shortened V by 6 bases and J by 0 bases, and 9 bases separated the two germline ends. The CDR3 contains 14 residues. Germline CDR1 is SEHNR and CDR2 is FQNEAQ (reference sequence). CDR3 DNA: TGTGCCAGCAGGAAAGAGGTCTCTGGAAACACCATATATTTT. Protein product: CASRKEVSGNTIYF. Full variable domain (remainder filled in from reference TRBV7-9 and TRBJ1-3): DTGVSQNPRHKITKRGQNVTFRCDPISEHNRLYWYRQTLGQGPEFLTYFQNEAQLEKSRLLSDRFSAERPKGSFSTLEIQRTEQGDSAMYLCASRKEVSGNTIYFGEGSWLTVV.

The chain couples TRBV6-6 to TRBJ2-5; D might be TRBD2 (6 bases). The germline V gene encodes CDR1 MNHNY and CDR2 SVGAGI (reference sequence). Trimming took off 2 bases at V and 5 bases at J, with 15 bases between the two ends. This CDR3 is built from 15 residues. The CDR3 loop reads CASSYRRARGETQYF. The CDR3 nucleotides are TGTGCCAGCAGTTACCGCAGGGCGCGGGGTGAGACCCAGTACTTC.

The CDR3 DNA follows: TGTGCCAGTAGTAAGGGACAGCCCTACAATGAGCAGTTCTTC. This translates into CASSKGQPYNEQFF. The chain is built from TRBV19 and TRBJ2-1, with 7 positions matching TRBD1. Germline CDR1 is LNHDA and CDR2 is SQIVND (reference sequence). This CDR3 has 14 residues. With 4 bases clipped from V and 2 bases from J, the junction kept 2 bases outside the gene matches.

The chain couples TRBV28 to TRBJ2-7; 7 nucleotides line up with TRBD1. Trimming cost V 2 bases and J 3 bases; bases outside gene matches: 4. Germline V gene sequence: CDR1 MDHEN, CDR2 SYDVKM. CDR3 length: 14 residues. The CDR3 spells CASSLIQGNYEQYF. The CDR3 coding sequence is TGTGCCAGCAGTTTAATACAGGGGAACTACGAGCAGTACTTC.

This clone is a singleton in its sample. This chain links TRBV3-1 (or the pseudogene TRBV3-2) with TRBJ2-1, with 13 bases fitting TRBD2. Trimming removed 0 bases from V and 3 bases from J; junction bases left unmatched: 8. Germline values: CDR1 LGHDT, CDR2 YNNKEL (reference sequence). There are 19 residues in the CDR3. As DNA, the CDR3 is TGTGCCAGCAGCCAAGATAGGAGTTGGACTAGCGGGGGCTACAATGAGCAGTTCTTC. Encoded protein: CASSQDRSWTSGGYNEQFF.

This rearrangement joins TRBV18 to TRBJ1-2; 9 nucleotides line up with TRBD1. The CDR3 runs to 17 residues. In germline, CDR1 is KGHSH, CDR2 LQKENI. Losses at the gene ends were 3 bases for V and 4 bases for J; bases not matched to a gene: 12. The CDR3: CASSPGTGSGLGYGYTF. CDR3 in DNA: TGTGCCAGCTCACCCGGGACAGGGTCGGGTTTGGGCTATGGCTACACCTTC.

The genes are TRBV10-2 and TRBJ1-1; no definite D call. The germline V and J ends were trimmed by 6 bases and 2 bases, with 10 bases remaining between them. Germline V gives CDR1 WSHSY, CDR2 SAAADI. CDR3 length: 13 amino acids. The CDR3 DNA reads TGCGCCAGCAGACAATCAGGTAACACTGAAGCTTTCTTT. It specifies CASRQSGNTEAFF.

This chain connects TRBV21-1 to TRBJ1-1; the listed D gene, TRBD1, was not tested against the DNA. TRBV21-1 is noted as a pseudogene. The CDR3 loop spans 16 amino acids. The DNA of the CDR3 is TGTGCCAGCAGTCCCCGGGGACAGGGGCCGAACACTGAAGCTTTCTTT. Translation: CASSPRGQGPNTEAFF.

The CDR3, as DNA: TGTGCCAGTAGTAGATTAGGAGAGTATAGCAATCAGCCCCAGCATTTT. Amino acids: CASSRLGEYSNQPQHF. The V call is TRBV19, the J call TRBJ1-5, with D unclear. This CDR3 contains 16 residues. Germline V gene sequence: CDR1 LNHDA, CDR2 SQIVND (reference sequence). The V end lost 4 bases, the J end lost 0 bases, and 13 bases lay between the germline ends.

The V and J genes are TRBV6-5 and TRBJ2-7, with TRBD1 identical over 9 bases. The germline V gene encodes CDR1 MNHEY and CDR2 SVGAGI. J lost 6 bases, V lost 0 bases, and 6 bases had no gene match. This CDR3 region has 15 residues. The CDR3 reads CASSYSGQGLGEQYF. The CDR3 coding sequence is TGTGCCAGCAGTTACTCGGGACAGGGATTAGGCGAGCAGTACTTC.

Here the CDR3 reads CATSDPFGGSQETQYF. The DNA for the CDR3 is TGTGCCACCAGTGATCCCTTTGGGGGGTCCCAAGAGACCCAGTACTTC. The rearrangement uses TRBV24-1 and TRBJ2-5; tentatively, D is TRBD2 (6 bases). V gave up 3 bases and J gave up 1 base, with 14 bases separating them. The CDR3 has 16 amino acids. Germline-derived CDR1 and CDR2 are KGHDR and SFDVKD.

The V and J genes are TRBV5-6 and TRBJ1-5; tentatively, D is TRBD1 (5 bases). V lost 2 bases to trimming and J lost 0 bases, with 6 bases between them. Germline V CDR1 and CDR2: SGHDT, YYEEEE. CDR3 size: 14 residues. In nucleotides, the CDR3 is TGTGCCAGCAGCTTAGGGGCTAGCAATCAGCCCCAGCATTTT. It translates to CASSLGASNQPQHF.

Written as DNA, the CDR3 is TGTGCCAGCAGCCAGGAACAGGGTCTTTACTCACCCCTCCACTTT. Its protein product is CASSQEQGLYSPLHF. The chain carries TRBV9 and TRBJ1-6; the D gene is possibly TRBD1 (6 bases). This CDR3 region has 15 residues. Per the germline V gene, CDR1 is SGDLS and CDR2 is YYNGEE. V lost 4 bases and J lost 10, with 18 bases in between.

The chain recombines TRBV18 with TRBJ2-3; no reliable D call. This CDR3 comprises 13 residues. Trimming took off 6 bases at V and 0 bases at J, with 7 bases between the two ends. Germline CDR1 KGHSH, CDR2 LQKENI. CDR3 sequence (DNA): TGTGCCAGCTCTCCTTCTAGCACAGATACGCAGTATTTT. Its translation is CASSPSSTDTQYF.

This clone was counted a single time. This chain joins TRBV2 and TRBJ1-1, with D perhaps matching TRBD1 (5 bases). Trimming shortened V by 6 bases and J by 0 bases, and 17 bases separated the two germline ends. This CDR3 has 16 amino acids. Germline values: CDR1 SNHLY, CDR2 FYNNEI. The CDR3 coding sequence is TGTGCCAGCAGACCTAGGGTGGGGGGGATGAACACTGAAGCTTTCTTT. Translating gives CASRPRVGGMNTEAFF.

V and J are TRBV7-8 and TRBJ2-1; D is unresolved. The CDR3 has 17 residues. Between the trimmed V and J ends, which lost 2 bases and 1 base, there was a span of 15 bases. The germline V gene encodes CDR1 SGHVS and CDR2 FQNEAQ. DNA of the CDR3: TGTGCCAGCAGCTTAATTCTAGACGAGTTGTCCTACAATGAGCAGTTCTTC. Its translation: CASSLILDELSYNEQFF.

The CDR3 loop is CAPGSGPPEQFF. CDR3 sequence (DNA): TGTGCCCCCGGTAGCGGCCCCCCTGAGCAGTTCTTC. This chain uses TRBV5-6 with TRBJ2-1; possibly TRBD2 for D (6 bases). Trimming removed 10 bases at V and 9 bases at J, with 17 bases between. The CDR3 loop spans 12 amino acids. Germline CDR1 SGHDT, CDR2 YYEEEE. Full variable domain (outside the CDR3, taken from reference TRBV5-6 and TRBJ2-1): DAGVTQSPTHLIKTRGQQVTLRCSPKSGHDTVSWYQQALGQGPQFIFQYYEEEERQRGNFPDRFSGHQFPNYSSELNVNALLLGDSALYLCAPGSGPPEQFFGPGTRLTVL.

V usage is TRBV5-1 and J usage is TRBJ1-1; TRBD1 matches at 7 bases. The CDR3 spans 15 residues. Germline CDR1 reads SGHRS; CDR2 reads YFSETQ. Unmatched junction bases numbered 3, after V lost 1 base and J lost 0 bases. The CDR3 DNA follows: TGCGCCAGCAGCTTGAAACAGGGGATGAACACTGAAGCTTTCTTT. Translating gives CASSLKQGMNTEAFF.

The chain carries TRBV7-9 and TRBJ2-7; D tentatively fits TRBD1 or TRBD2 (7 bases each). V was trimmed by 7 bases and J by 4 bases, leaving 17 bases between them. Germline V lookup: CDR1 SEHNR, CDR2 FQNEAQ (reference sequence). There are 14 residues in the CDR3. For the CDR3, the DNA is TGTGCCAGCACCCAAGGGGGCGGGAGTTACGAGCAGTACTTC. Residues: CASTQGGGSYEQYF.

The chain links TRBV5-1 to TRBJ2-1; 10 bases agree with TRBD2. The CDR3 runs to 16 residues. The ends lost 0 bases at V and 7 bases at J; junction bases unmatched: 7. Germline assignment: CDR1 SGHRS and CDR2 YFSETQ. The DNA for the CDR3 is TGCGCCAGCAGCTTGGCCCCTAGCGGGGGAGGAAATGAGCAGTTCTTC. This translates into CASSLAPSGGGNEQFF. The variable domain in full, completed from reference TRBV5-1 and TRBJ2-1, reads KAGVTQTPRYLIKTRGQQVTLSCSPISGHRSVSWYQQTPGQGLQFLFEYFSETQRNKGNFPGRFSGRQFSNSRSEMNVSTLELGDSALYLCASSLAPSGGGNEQFFGPGTRLTVL.